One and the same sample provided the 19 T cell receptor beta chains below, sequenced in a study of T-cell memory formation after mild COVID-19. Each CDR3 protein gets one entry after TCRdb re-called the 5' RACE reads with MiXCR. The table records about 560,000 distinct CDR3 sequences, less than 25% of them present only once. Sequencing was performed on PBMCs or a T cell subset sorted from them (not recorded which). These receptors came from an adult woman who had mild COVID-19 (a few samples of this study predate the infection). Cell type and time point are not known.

CDR3 sequence: CSATGQVGNSPLHF. CDR3 sequence (DNA): TGCAGTGCTACAGGACAGGTTGGGAATTCACCCCTCCACTTT. V is TRBV20-1 and J is TRBJ1-6, with TRBD1 matching 7 bases. V lost 4 bases and J lost 7; bases outside the gene matches: 7. CDR1 is DFQATT, CDR2 SNEGSKA, per germline (reference sequence). The length of the CDR3 is 14 residues.

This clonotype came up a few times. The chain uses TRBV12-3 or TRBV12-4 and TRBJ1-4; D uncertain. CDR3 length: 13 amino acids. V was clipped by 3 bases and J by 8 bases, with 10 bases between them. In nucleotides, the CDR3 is TGTGCCAGCAGTTTTAAGTTCGGCGAAAAACTGTTTTTT. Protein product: CASSFKFGEKLFF.

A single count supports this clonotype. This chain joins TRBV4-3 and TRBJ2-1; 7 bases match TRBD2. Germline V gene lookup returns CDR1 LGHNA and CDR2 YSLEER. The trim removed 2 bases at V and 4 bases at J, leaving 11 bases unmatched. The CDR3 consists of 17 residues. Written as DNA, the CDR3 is TGCGCCAGCAGCCAACCCCGGTCGTCTAGCGGTTACAATGAGCAGTTCTTC. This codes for CASSQPRSSSGYNEQFF.

CDR3 loop: CATGQGEETQYF. In nucleotides, the CDR3 is TGCGCCACCGGACAGGGTGAAGAGACCCAGTACTTC. This sequence joins TRBV5-1 and TRBJ2-5; 8 bases map to TRBD1. The CDR3 spans 12 residues. Germline lookup yields CDR1 SGHRS and CDR2 YFSETQ. Trimming took 9 bases from V and 3 from J; bases not matched to a gene: 4.

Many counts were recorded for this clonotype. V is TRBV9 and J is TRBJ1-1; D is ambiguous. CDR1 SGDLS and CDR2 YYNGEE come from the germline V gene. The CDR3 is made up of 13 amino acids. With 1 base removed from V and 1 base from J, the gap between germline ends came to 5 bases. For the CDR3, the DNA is TGTGCCAGCAGCGTATTGGAGAACACTGAAGCTTTCTTT. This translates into CASSVLENTEAFF.

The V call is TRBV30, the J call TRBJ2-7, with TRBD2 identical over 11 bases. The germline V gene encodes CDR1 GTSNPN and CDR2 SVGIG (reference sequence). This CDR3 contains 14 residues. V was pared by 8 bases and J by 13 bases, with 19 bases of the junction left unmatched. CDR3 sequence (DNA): TGTGCCGGTAATCTGGGGACTAGCGGCGTGGATGGTTACTTC. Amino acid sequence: CAGNLGTSGVDGYF.

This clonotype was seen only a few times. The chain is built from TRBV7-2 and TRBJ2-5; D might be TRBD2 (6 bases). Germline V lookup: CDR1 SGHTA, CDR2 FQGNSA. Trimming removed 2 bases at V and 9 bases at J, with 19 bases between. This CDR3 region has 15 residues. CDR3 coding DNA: TGTGCCAGCAGCTTACATGAGTTACGGGGCGGGGCCCAGTACTTC. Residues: CASSLHELRGGAQYF.

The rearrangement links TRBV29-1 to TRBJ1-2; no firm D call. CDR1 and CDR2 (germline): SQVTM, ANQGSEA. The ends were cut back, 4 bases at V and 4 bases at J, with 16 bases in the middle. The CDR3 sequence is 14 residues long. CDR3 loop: CSVVGSADAYGYTF. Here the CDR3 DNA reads TGCAGCGTTGTGGGTTCGGCCGACGCCTATGGCTACACCTTC. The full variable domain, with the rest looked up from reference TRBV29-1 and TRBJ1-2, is SAVISQKPSRDICQRGTSLTIQCQVDSQVTMMFWYRQQPGQSLTLIATANQGSEATYESGFVIDKFPISRPNLTFSTLTVSNMSPEDSSIYLCSVVGSADAYGYTFGSGTRLTVV.

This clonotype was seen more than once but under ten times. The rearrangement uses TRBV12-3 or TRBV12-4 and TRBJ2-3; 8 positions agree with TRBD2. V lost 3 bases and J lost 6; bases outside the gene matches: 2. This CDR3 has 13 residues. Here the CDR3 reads CASSFVAGDTQYF. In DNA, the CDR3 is TGTGCCAGCAGTTTTGTAGCGGGGGATACGCAGTATTTT.

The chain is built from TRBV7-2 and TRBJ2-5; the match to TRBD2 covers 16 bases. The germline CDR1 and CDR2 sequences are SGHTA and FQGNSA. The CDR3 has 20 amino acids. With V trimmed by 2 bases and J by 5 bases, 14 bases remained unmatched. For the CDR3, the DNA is TGTGCCAGCAGCTTAAGGTGGCGTGGGACTAGCGGGGGGGCCCAGGAGACCCAGTACTTC. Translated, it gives CASSLRWRGTSGGAQETQYF. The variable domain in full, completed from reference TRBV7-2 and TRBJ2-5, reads GAGVSQSPSNKVTEKGKDVELRCDPISGHTALYWYRQSLGQGLEFLIYFQGNSAPDKSGLPSDRFSAERTGGSVSTLTIQRTQQEDSAVYLCASSLRWRGTSGGAQETQYFGPGTRLLVL.

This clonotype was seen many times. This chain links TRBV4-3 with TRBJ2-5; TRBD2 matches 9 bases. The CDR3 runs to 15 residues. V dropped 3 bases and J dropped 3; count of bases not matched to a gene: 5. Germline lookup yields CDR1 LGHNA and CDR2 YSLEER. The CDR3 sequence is CASSHAGTSKETQYF. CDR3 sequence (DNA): TGCGCCAGCAGCCATGCCGGGACTAGCAAAGAGACCCAGTACTTC.

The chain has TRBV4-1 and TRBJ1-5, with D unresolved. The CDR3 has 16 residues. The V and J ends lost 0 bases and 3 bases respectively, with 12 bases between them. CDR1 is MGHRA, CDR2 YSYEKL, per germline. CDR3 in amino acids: CASSQDNRVPNQPQHF. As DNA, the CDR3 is TGCGCCAGCAGCCAAGACAATAGGGTTCCCAATCAGCCCCAGCATTTT.

The chain's CDR3 is CASSVKVTNEKLFF. The CDR3 region has the DNA TGTGCCAGCAGTGTGAAGGTTACGAATGAAAAACTGTTTTTT. The chain links TRBV2 to TRBJ1-4; D is undetermined. The V and J ends lost 4 bases and 5 bases respectively, with 11 bases between them. The CDR3 is 14 amino acids. Germline V CDR1 and CDR2: SNHLY, FYNNEI.

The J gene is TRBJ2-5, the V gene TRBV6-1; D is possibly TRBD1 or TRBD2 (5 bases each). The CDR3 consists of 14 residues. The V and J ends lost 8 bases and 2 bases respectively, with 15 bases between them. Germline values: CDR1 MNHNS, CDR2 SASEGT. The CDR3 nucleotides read TGTGCCAGCGGGGACGGTGGAGGACAAGAGACCCAGTACTTC. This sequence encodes CASGDGGGQETQYF.

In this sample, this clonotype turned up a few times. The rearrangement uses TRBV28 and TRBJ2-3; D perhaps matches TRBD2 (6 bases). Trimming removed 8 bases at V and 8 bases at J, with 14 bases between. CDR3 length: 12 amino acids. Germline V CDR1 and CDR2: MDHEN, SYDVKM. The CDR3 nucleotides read TGTGCCAGCGCACCCGGGGGAGGTACGCAGTATTTT. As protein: CASAPGGGTQYF.

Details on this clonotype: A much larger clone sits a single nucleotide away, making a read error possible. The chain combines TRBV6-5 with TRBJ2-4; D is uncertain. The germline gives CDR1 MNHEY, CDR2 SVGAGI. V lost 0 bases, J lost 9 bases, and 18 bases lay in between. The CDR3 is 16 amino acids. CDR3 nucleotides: TGTGCCAGCAGTTACTCGATAGGCCCAACAATAAGCATTCAGTACTTC. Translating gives CASSYSIGPTISIQYF.

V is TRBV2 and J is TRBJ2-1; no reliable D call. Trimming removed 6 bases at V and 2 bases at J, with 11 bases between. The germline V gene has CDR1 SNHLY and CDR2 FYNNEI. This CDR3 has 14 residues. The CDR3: CASRPDHTYNEQFF. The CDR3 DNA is TGTGCCAGCAGACCCGACCACACCTACAATGAGCAGTTCTTC.

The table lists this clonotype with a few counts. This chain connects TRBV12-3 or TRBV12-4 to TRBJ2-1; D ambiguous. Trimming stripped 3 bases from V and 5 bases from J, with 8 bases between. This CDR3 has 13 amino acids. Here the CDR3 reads CASSLLQNNEQFF. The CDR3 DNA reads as TGTGCCAGCAGTTTGTTACAGAACAATGAGCAGTTCTTC.

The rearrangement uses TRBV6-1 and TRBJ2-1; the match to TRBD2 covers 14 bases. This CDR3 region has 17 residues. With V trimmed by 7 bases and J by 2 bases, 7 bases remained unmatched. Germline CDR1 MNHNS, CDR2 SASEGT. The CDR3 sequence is CASTRLAGGPTYNEQFF. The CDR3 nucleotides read TGTGCCAGCACTCGACTAGCGGGAGGGCCAACCTACAATGAGCAGTTCTTC.